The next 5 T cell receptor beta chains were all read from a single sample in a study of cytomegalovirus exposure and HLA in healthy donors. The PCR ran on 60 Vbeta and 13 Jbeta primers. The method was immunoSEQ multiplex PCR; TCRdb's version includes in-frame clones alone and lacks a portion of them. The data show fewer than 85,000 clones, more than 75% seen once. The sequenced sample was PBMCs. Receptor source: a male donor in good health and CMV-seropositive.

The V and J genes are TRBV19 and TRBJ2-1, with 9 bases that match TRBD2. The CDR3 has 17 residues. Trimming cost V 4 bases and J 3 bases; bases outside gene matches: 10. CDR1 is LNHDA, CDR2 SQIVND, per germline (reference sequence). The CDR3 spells CASSTLVASGDYNEQFF. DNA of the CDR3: TGTGCCAGTAGTACTCTGGTGGCTAGCGGGGACTACAATGAGCAGTTCTTC.

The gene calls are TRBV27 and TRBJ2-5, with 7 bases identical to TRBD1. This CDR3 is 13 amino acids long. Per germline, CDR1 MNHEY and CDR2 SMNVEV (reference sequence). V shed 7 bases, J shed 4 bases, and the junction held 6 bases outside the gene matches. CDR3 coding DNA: TGTGCCAGCAAAGACAGGGAAACAGAGACCCAGTACTTC. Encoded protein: CASKDRETETQYF.

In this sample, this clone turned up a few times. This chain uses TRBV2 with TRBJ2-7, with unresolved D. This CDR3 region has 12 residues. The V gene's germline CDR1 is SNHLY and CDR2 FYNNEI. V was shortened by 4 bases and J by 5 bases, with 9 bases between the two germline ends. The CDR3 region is CASSVGSHEQYF. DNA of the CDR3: TGTGCCAGCAGTGTCGGGTCCCACGAGCAGTACTTC.

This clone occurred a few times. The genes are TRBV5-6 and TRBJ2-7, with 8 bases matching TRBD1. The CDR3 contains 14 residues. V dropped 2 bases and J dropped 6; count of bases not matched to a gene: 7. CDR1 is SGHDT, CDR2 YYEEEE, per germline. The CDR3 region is CASSFTWTGLEQYF. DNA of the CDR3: TGTGCCAGCAGCTTCACCTGGACAGGGCTCGAGCAGTACTTC.

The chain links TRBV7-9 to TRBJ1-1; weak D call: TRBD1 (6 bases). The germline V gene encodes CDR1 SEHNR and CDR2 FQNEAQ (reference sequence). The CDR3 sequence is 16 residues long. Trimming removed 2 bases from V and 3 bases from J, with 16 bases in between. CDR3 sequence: CASSLIIKGGDTEAFF. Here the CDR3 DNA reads TGTGCCAGCAGCTTAATAATAAAAGGGGGGGACACTGAAGCTTTCTTT. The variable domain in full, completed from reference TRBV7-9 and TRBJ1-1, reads DTGVSQNPRHKITKRGQNVTFRCDPISEHNRLYWYRQTLGQGPEFLTYFQNEAQLEKSRLLSDRFSAERPKGSFSTLEIQRTEQGDSAMYLCASSLIIKGGDTEAFFGQGTRLTVV.